Here is one TCR beta chain with its context. The data derive from a study of OX40 agonist ivuxolimab in advanced cancers. Study-wide background: Averaging approximately 60 years in age, with a range of about 23 to 79, the cohort was around 87% male. Partial responses were achieved by three patients, one with hepatocellular carcinoma and two with cutaneous melanoma.

The protocol was immunoSEQ multiplex PCR, while the TCRdb copy is restricted to in-frame clones and leaves out a portion. The table shows 45,000 or so clones, with roughly 90% occurring only once. Losses at the gene ends were 4 bases for V and 2 bases for J; bases not matched to a gene: 6. CDR3 length: 15 residues. Germline CDR1 and CDR2: PRHDT and FYEKMQ (reference sequence). Enrollment shut out patients with autoimmune disease history or systemic immunosuppression. The material was CD4+ or CD8+ T cells sorted from blood, obtained in a trial of the OX40 agonist ivuxolimab. This sequence originates from an adult with an advanced solid tumor such as melanoma, head and neck, liver or kidney cancer. The gene calls are TRBV13 and TRBJ2-3; 7 positions match TRBD2. CDR3 DNA sequence: TGTGCCAGCAGCTACCCTAGCGGTTTCACAGATACGCAGTATTTT. Amino acids: CASSYPSGFTDTQYF. Full variable domain (rest looked up from reference TRBV13 and TRBJ2-3): AAGVIQSPRHLIKEKRETATLKCYPIPRHDTVYWYQQGPGQDPQFLISFYEKMQSDKGSIPDRFSAQQFSDYHSELNMSSLELGDSALYFCASSYPSGFTDTQYFGPGTRLTVL.